A single sample gave rise to the 10 T cell receptor beta chains below, sequenced in a study of T cells after yellow fever vaccination. TCRdb ran MiXCR on the 5' RACE reads and lists one entry per CDR3 protein. The sample holds about 340,000 distinct CDR3 sequences, roughly an eighth seen once. Sequences were derived from CD4+ T cells sorted from PBMCs, sampled 15 days after the yellow fever booster vaccination. Receptors originate from a man aged 18 to 30 who received the YFV17D yellow fever vaccine.

The V gene is TRBV7-2, the J gene TRBJ2-2; D is possibly TRBD2 (6 bases). The CDR3 runs to 14 residues. Germline values: CDR1 SGHTA, CDR2 FQGNSA. Trimming took 6 bases from V and 2 from J, leaving 10 bases between them. The CDR3 nucleotides are TGTGCCAGCAGTTGGGACTTCAACACCGGGGAGCTGTTTTTT. It specifies CASSWDFNTGELFF.

The gene calls are TRBV10-3 and TRBJ2-3; D may be TRBD1 or TRBD2 (5 bases each). Germline CDR1 reads ENHRY; CDR2 reads SYGVKD. V was trimmed by 4 bases and J by 2 bases, leaving 22 bases between them. The CDR3 loop spans 18 amino acids. The CDR3 loop reads CAISATIGAEGYTDTQYF. The CDR3 DNA is TGTGCCATCAGTGCCACTATCGGGGCCGAAGGTTACACAGATACGCAGTATTTT.

This clonotype was seen a few times. The rearrangement uses TRBV7-8 and TRBJ2-7, with D possibly matching TRBD1 (6 bases). The CDR3 has 14 amino acids. Germline CDR1 and CDR2: SGHVS and FQNEAQ. With 5 bases removed from V and 9 bases from J, the gap between germline ends came to 20 bases. The CDR3 sequence: CASSPRDTGRGQYF. CDR3 DNA sequence: TGTGCCAGCAGCCCACGGGACACAGGGCGAGGGCAGTACTTC. Variable domain in full (rest from reference TRBV7-8 and TRBJ2-7): GAGVSQSPRYKVAKRGQDVALRCDPISGHVSLFWYQQALGQGPEFLTYFQNEAQLDKSGLPSDRFFAERPEGSVSTLKIQRTQQEDSAVYLCASSPRDTGRGQYFGPGTRLTVT.

This clonotype was counted ten times or more. This chain links TRBV6-5 with TRBJ2-7; TRBD2 aligns across 10 bases. Germline lookup yields CDR1 MNHEY and CDR2 SVGAGI. The CDR3 runs to 16 residues. V gave up 3 bases and J gave up 2 bases; unmatched junction bases: 7. In nucleotides, the CDR3 is TGTGCCAGCAGTTATTCAGGACTAGCGGTGGCCTACGAGCAGTACTTC. Amino acids: CASSYSGLAVAYEQYF.

In this sample, this clonotype turned up a few times. The V call is TRBV10-3, the J call TRBJ1-1; TRBD1 might be the D (6 bases). The CDR3 length is 12 residues. Deletions cut 3 bases from V and 6 bases from J, with 8 bases between. The germline V gene has CDR1 ENHRY and CDR2 SYGVKD. The CDR3 here is CAISERQAEAFF. The CDR3 DNA reads TGTGCCATCAGTGAAAGACAGGCTGAAGCTTTCTTT.

This clonotype was seen more than once but under ten times. V is TRBV7-6 and J is TRBJ1-5; D is perhaps TRBD1 (5 bases). Per the germline V gene, CDR1 is SGHVS and CDR2 is FNYEAQ. V was trimmed by 2 bases and J by 6 bases, leaving 14 bases between them. This CDR3 region has 15 residues. CDR3 region: CASSLSAGTSQPQHF. The CDR3 DNA follows: TGTGCCAGCAGCTTATCGGCAGGGACGTCTCAGCCCCAGCATTTT.

The CDR3 is CASSLRAWGQDPSPLHF. CDR3 in DNA: TGTGCCAGCAGTTTGCGAGCTTGGGGACAGGACCCTTCACCCCTCCACTTT. The chain carries TRBV27 and TRBJ1-6; 8 bases are shared with TRBD1. The CDR3 covers 17 residues. V lost 3 bases, J lost 9 bases, and 13 bases stayed unmatched. Looked up from germline, CDR1 is MNHEY and CDR2 is SMNVEV (reference sequence).

The chain employs TRBV5-1 and TRBJ2-3; possibly TRBD2 for D (6 bases). V was shortened by 3 bases and J by 2 bases, with 19 bases between the two germline ends. CDR3 size: 17 residues. Germline V CDR1 and CDR2: SGHRS, YFSETQ. The chain's CDR3 is CASSSTGLAALTDTQYF. CDR3 bases: TGCGCCAGCAGCTCAACGGGGTTAGCGGCACTCACAGATACGCAGTATTTT.

A few counts support this clonotype. J is TRBJ1-1 and V is TRBV6-5, with a weak D call TRBD1 (6 bases). Trimming took 6 bases from V and 4 from J, leaving 15 bases between them. The CDR3 totals 14 residues. Germline V gives CDR1 MNHEY, CDR2 SVGAGI. The CDR3 DNA reads TGTGCCAGCAGATCAGGGGCGTTTAGCACTGAAGCTTTCTTT. Its translation is CASRSGAFSTEAFF.

The V call is TRBV12-3 or TRBV12-4, the J call TRBJ1-1; 9 bases line up with TRBD1. The ends lost 4 bases at V and 2 bases at J; junction bases unmatched: 5. This CDR3 comprises 15 residues. CDR3 in amino acids: CASSYRQGVNTEAFF. The CDR3 bases are TGTGCCAGCAGTTACCGACAGGGGGTTAACACTGAAGCTTTCTTT.